This entry features one TCR beta chain sequence. This sample is drawn from a study of technical replicates of blood from several donors. Germline CDR1 is SGHVS and CDR2 is FQNEAQ. V was clipped by 4 bases and J by 4 bases, with 17 bases between them. CDR3 size: 15 residues. Sequencing was performed with immunoSEQ multiplex PCR; in TCRdb, only in-frame clones are kept and a portion is missing. This table holds about 61,000 clones, 80% to 90% found once. This receptor was identified in a human donor in good health. Some clones in this sample may be carry-over from other donors' samples. What was sequenced was PBMCs. This chain links TRBV7-8 with TRBJ2-7; possible D gene TRBD1, 6 bases. Written as DNA, the CDR3 is TGTGCCAGCAGCTCCCCCCCGGACAGCGAGTACGAGCAGTACTTC. It encodes CASSSPPDSEYEQYF.